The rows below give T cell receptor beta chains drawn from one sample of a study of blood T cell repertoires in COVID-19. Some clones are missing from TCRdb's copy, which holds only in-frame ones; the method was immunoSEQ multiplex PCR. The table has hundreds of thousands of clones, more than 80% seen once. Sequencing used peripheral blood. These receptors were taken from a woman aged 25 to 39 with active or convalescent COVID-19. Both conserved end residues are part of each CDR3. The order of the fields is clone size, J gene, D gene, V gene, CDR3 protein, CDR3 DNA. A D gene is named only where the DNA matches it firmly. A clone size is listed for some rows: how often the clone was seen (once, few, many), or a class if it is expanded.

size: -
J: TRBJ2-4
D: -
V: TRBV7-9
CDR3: CASSTQRQLAKNIQYF
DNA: TGTGCCAGCAGCACCCAACGACAGCTAGCCAAAAACATTCAGTACTTC

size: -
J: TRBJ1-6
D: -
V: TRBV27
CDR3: CASSPRGFLNSPLHF
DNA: TGTGCCAGCTCTCCCCGCGGTTTTCTTAATTCACCCCTCCACTTT

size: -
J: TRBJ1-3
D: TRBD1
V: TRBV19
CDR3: CASSVSPDRASGNTIYF
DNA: TGTGCCAGTAGTGTCTCCCCCGACAGGGCCTCTGGAAACACCATATATTTT

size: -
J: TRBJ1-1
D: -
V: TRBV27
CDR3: CASSLSGERSTEAFF
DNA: TGTGCCAGCAGTTTATCCGGGGAGAGGAGCACTGAAGCTTTCTTT

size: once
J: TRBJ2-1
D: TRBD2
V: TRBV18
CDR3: CASSPTAGGSDEQFF
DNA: TGTGCCAGCTCACCAACCGCGGGGGGGAGCGATGAGCAGTTCTTC

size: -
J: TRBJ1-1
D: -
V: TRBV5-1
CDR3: CASSLADRNTEAFF
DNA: TGCGCCAGCAGCTTGGCCGACAGGAACACTGAAGCTTTCTTT

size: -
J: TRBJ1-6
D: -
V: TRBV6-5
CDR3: CASMGGTYNSPLHF
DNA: TGTGCCAGCATGGGGGGAACTTATAATTCACCCCTCCACTTT

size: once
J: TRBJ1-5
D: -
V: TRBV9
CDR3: CASSVGTGSSNQPQHF
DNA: TGTGCCAGCAGCGTAGGAACAGGGAGTAGCAATCAGCCCCAGCATTTT

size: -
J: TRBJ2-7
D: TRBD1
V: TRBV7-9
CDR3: CASSLGADRGAYEQYF
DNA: TGTGCCAGCAGCTTAGGGGCGGACAGGGGAGCCTACGAGCAGTACTTC

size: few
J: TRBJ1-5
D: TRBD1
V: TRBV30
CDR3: CATGGDSNQPQHF
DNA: TGTGCAACAGGGGGAGATAGCAATCAGCCCCAGCATTTT

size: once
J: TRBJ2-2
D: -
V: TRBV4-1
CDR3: CASSQAAGILELFF
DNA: TGCGCCAGCAGCCAAGCAGCAGGGATCTTGGAGCTGTTTTTT

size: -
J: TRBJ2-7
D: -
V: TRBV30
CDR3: CAWSVAGYEQYF
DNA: TGTGCCTGGAGTGTGGCAGGCTACGAGCAGTACTTC

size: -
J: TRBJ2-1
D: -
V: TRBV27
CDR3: CASSSTSTGNEQFF
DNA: TGTGCCAGCAGTTCAACTAGTACTGGCAATGAGCAGTTCTTC

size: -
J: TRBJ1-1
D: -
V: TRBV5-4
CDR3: CASSPPGGGGTEAFF
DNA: TGTGCCAGCAGCCCCCCGGGGGGAGGGGGCACTGAAGCTTTCTTT

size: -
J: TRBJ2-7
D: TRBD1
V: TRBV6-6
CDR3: CASSPTGTGKEYEQYF
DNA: TGTGCCAGCAGCCCTACCGGGACAGGGAAGGAATACGAGCAGTACTTC

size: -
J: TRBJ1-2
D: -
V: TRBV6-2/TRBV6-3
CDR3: CASSPSQGKSGYGYTF
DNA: TGTGCCAGCAGCCCTTCGCAGGGAAAGTCGGGCTATGGCTACACCTTC

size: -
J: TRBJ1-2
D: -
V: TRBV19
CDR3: CASSIEGQTNYGYTF
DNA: TGTGCCAGTAGTATAGAGGGACAAACCAACTATGGCTACACCTTC

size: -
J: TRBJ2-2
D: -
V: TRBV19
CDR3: CASKNRRGGIGELFF
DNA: TGTGCCAGTAAAAACAGGAGGGGAGGTATCGGGGAGCTGTTTTTT

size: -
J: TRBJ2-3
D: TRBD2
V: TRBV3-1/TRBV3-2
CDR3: CASSPNPHRLAEPGDTQYF
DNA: TGTGCCAGCAGCCCGAACCCCCATCGACTAGCGGAACCCGGAGATACGCAGTATTTT

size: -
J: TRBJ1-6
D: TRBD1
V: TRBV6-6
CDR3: CASSSMGQGNSPLHF
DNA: TGTGCCAGCAGTTCTATGGGACAGGGGAATTCACCCCTCCACTTT

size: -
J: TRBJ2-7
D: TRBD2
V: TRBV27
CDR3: CASSLALAGEQYF
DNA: TGTGCCAGCAGTTTAGCACTAGCGGGCGAGCAGTACTTC

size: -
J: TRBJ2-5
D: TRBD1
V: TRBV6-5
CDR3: CASSQQGAWETQYF
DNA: TGTGCCAGCAGTCAGCAGGGGGCCTGGGAGACCCAGTACTTC

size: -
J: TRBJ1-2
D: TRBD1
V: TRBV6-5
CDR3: CASSPGQAYGYTF
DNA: TGTGCCAGCAGCCCCGGACAGGCCTATGGCTACACCTTC

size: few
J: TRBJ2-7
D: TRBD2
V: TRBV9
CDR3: CASSGTSGSYEQYF
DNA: TGTGCCAGCAGCGGGACTAGCGGGTCCTACGAGCAGTACTTC

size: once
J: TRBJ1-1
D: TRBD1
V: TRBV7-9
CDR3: CASSPPQNRGTEAFF
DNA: TGTGCCAGCAGCCCTCCGCAGAACAGGGGAACTGAAGCTTTCTTT

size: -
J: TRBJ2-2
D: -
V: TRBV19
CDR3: CASSTLRGPTGELFF
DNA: TGTGCCAGTAGTACACTCAGGGGTCCCACCGGGGAGCTGTTTTTT

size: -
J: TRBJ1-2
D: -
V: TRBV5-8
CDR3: CASSDITYYGYTF
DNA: TGTGCCAGCAGCGACATCACATACTATGGCTACACCTTC

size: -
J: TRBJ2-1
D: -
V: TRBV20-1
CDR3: CSASGQEQFF
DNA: TGCAGTGCTTCAGGACAGGAGCAGTTCTTC

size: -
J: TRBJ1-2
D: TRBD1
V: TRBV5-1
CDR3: CASSLPVQGYGYTF
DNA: TGCGCCAGCAGCTTGCCAGTACAGGGGTATGGCTACACCTTC

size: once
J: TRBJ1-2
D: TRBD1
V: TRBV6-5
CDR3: CASSPGGGQLGYTF
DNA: TGTGCCAGCAGTCCAGGGGGCGGGCAGCTTGGCTACACCTTC

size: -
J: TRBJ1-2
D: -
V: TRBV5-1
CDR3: CASRRASPLEGGYTF
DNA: TGCGCCAGCAGGAGGGCCAGCCCGCTTGAGGGTGGCTACACCTTC

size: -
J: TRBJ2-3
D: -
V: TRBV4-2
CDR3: CASSQRGSTDTQYF
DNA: TGTGCCAGCAGCCAGCGGGGTAGCACAGATACGCAGTATTTT

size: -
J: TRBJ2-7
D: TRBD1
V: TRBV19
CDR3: CASSTKTGNYEQYF
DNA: TGTGCCAGTAGTACCAAGACAGGGAACTACGAGCAGTACTTC